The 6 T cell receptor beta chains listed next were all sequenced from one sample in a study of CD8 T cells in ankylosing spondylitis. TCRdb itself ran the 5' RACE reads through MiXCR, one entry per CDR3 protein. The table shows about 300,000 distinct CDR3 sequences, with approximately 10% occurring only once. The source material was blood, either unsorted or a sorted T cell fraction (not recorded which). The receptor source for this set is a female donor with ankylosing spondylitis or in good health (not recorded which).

For the CDR3, the DNA is TGCGCCAGCAGCCTTTCACCACAGGGCACTTCCTACGAGCAGTACTTC. It is translated as CASSLSPQGTSYEQYF. The rearrangement joins TRBV5-1 to TRBJ2-7; D perhaps matches TRBD1 (6 bases). V was shortened by 4 bases and J by 1 base, with 18 bases between the two germline ends. The CDR3 totals 16 residues. Germline CDR1 SGHRS, CDR2 YFSETQ.

The CDR3, as DNA: TGCGCCAGCAGCTTTACTAGCGGGGGGGCCCAGGAGCAGTTCTTC. Translated: CASSFTSGGAQEQFF. The gene calls are TRBV5-1 and TRBJ2-1, with 13 bases lining up with TRBD2. The germline gives CDR1 SGHRS, CDR2 YFSETQ. The CDR3 runs 15 residues. Trimming took 2 bases from V and 10 from J; bases not matched to a gene: 6.

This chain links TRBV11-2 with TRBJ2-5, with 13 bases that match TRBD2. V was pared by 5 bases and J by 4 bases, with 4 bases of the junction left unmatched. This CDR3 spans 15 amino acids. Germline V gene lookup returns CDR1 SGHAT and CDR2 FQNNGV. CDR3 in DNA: TGTGCCAGCAGCACTAGCGGGAGGGCCCGAGAGACCCAGTACTTC. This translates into CASSTSGRARETQYF.

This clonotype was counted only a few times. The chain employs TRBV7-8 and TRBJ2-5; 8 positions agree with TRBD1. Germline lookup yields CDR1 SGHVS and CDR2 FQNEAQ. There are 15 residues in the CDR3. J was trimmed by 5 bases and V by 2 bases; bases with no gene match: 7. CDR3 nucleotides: TGTGCCAGCAGCTTATCCACAGGGGGGCGGGAGACCCAGTACTTC. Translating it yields CASSLSTGGRETQYF.

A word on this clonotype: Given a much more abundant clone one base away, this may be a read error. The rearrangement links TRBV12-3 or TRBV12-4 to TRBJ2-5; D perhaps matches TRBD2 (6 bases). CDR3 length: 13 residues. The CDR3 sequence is CASSPSWGETQCF. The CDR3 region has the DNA TGTGCCAGCAGCCCTAGCTGGGGGGAGACCCAGTGCTTC.

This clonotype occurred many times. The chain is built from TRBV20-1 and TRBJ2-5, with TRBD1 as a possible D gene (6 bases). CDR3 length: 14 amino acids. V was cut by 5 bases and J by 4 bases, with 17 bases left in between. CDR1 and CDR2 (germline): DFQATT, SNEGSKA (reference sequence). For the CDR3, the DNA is TGCAGTGCTGGAACAGGGTTGAATACAGAGACCCAGTACTTC. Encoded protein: CSAGTGLNTETQYF.